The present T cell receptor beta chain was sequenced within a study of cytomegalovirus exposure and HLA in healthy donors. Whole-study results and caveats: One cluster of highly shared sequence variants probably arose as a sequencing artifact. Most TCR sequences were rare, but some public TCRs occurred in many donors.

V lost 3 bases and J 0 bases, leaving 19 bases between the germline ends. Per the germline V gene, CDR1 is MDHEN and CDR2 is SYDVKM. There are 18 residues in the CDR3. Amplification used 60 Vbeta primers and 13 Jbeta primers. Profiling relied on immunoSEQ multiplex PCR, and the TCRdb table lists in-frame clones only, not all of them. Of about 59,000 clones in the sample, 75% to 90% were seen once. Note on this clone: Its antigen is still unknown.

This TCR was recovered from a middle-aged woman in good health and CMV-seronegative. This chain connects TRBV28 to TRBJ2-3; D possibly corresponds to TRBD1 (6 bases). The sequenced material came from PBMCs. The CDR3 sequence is CASSFRAGTIPSTDTQYF. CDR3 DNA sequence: TGTGCCAGCAGTTTTAGGGCAGGGACAATCCCTAGCACAGATACGCAGTATTTT.